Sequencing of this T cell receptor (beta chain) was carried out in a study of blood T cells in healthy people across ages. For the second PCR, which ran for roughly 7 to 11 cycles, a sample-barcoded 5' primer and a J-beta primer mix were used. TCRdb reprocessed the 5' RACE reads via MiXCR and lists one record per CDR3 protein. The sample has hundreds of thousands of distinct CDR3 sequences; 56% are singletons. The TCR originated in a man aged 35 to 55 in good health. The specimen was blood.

The CDR3 spells CASRTGQGGNQPQHF. CDR3 sequence (DNA): TGTGCCAGCAGAACGGGACAGGGAGGCAATCAGCCCCAGCATTTT. This sequence joins TRBV2 and TRBJ1-5, with 9 bases identical to TRBD1. This CDR3 comprises 15 residues. Germline CDR1 SNHLY, CDR2 FYNNEI. V lost 6 bases, J lost 2 bases, and 5 bases stayed unmatched.